This TCR beta chain was documented in a study of blood T cells in healthy people across ages. Findings and limits, study-wide: TCR beta diversity correlated strongly with naive T cell percentage.

A sample-barcoded 5' primer and a J-beta primer mix were used in a second PCR of roughly 7 to 12 cycles. Using its own MiXCR run on the 5' RACE reads, TCRdb lists one record per CDR3 protein. The sample holds about 970,000 distinct CDR3 sequences, roughly half seen once. CDR3 length equals 13 residues. The trim removed 1 base at V and 5 bases at J, leaving 0 bases unmatched. Germline V gene data show CDR1 as SGHAT and CDR2 as FQNNGV. Each donor had roughly 10 milliliters of peripheral blood drawn. The table lists this clonotype with a few counts. Its cognate antigen is unknown. The V call is TRBV11-2, the J call TRBJ1-1, with TRBD1 matching over 8 bases. This TCR was sampled from a woman aged 60-75 years in good health. The specimen sequenced was blood. The DNA for the CDR3 is TGTGCCAGCAGCTTAGGGACAGGGACTGAAGCTTTCTTT. Translating it yields CASSLGTGTEAFF.